The entry below gives a single T cell receptor beta chain sequence along with its context. The sample comes from a study of shared clonotypes between healthy human individuals. The overall study: Ranging from 18 to 49 in age, donors were two women and a few men.

Unsorted samples, those not sorted, used roughly 100 million PBMCs for genomic DNA. It was across several immunoSEQ plates that each subset's genomic DNA was evenly split. Sequencing was performed on unsorted PBMC DNA using ten immunoSEQ deep assay plates. Measured with immunoSEQ multiplex PCR; TCRdb has only the in-frame clones, and not every one. The repertoire consists of hundreds of thousands of clones, with around three quarters occurring once and the leading ten covering approximately 12%. The CDR3 covers 16 residues. Trimming cost V 5 bases and J 7 bases; bases outside gene matches: 12. From germline, CDR1 is MNHEY and CDR2 SMNVEV (reference sequence).

The chain couples TRBV27 to TRBJ1-2; 11 bases align to TRBD1. The sequencing input was PBMCs. The receptor's source is a woman between 40 and 50 years old in good health. Some clones in this sample may be carry-over from other donors' samples. The CDR3 DNA reads as TGTGCCAGCAGTCACGACGTGGACAGGGGGCTGGGTGGCTACACCTTC. This translates into CASSHDVDRGLGGYTF.